The clone carrying this T cell receptor (beta chain) showed up many times. This sample was included in a study of technical replicates of blood from several donors. Repertoires were generated with immunoSEQ multiplex PCR, while TCRdb's copy carries only in-frame clones and drops some. This repertoire shows tens of thousands of clones, roughly 92% found once; its top ten account for around 0.38%. CDR1 and CDR2 (germline): MRHNA, SNTAGT. CDR3 length equals 13 residues. With V trimmed by 4 bases and J by 4 bases, 0 bases remained unmatched. The chain couples TRBV6-4 to TRBJ2-2; the match to TRBD2 covers 7 bases. The sequence came from a human donor in good health. Sequenced sample: T cells isolated from PBMCs. The CDR3 loop is CASSGTSTGELFF. CDR3 sequence (DNA): TGTGCCAGCAGTGGGACTAGCACCGGGGAGCTGTTTTTT.